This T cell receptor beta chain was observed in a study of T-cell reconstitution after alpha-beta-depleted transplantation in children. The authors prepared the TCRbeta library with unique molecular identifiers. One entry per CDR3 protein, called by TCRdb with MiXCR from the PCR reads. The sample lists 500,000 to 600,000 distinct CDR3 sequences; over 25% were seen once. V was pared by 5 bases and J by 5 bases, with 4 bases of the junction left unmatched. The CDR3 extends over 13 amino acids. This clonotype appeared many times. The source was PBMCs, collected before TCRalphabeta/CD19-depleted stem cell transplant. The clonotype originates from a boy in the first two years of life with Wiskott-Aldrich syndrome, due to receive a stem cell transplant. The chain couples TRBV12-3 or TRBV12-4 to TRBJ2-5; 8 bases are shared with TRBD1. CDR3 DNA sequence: TGTGCCAGCAGTAGCAGGGGGCTGGAGACCCAGTACTTC. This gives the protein CASSSRGLETQYF.